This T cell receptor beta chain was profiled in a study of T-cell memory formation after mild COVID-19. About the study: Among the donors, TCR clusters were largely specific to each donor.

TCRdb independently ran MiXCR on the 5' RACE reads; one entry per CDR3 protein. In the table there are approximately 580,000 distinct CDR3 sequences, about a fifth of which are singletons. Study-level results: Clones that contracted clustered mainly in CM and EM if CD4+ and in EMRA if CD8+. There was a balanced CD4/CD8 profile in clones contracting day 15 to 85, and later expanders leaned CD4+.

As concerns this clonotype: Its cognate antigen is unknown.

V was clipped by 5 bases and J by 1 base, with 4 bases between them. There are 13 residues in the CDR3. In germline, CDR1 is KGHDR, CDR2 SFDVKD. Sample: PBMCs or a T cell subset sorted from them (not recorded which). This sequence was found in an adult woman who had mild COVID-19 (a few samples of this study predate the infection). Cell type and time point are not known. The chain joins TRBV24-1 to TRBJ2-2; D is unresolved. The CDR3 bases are TGTGCCACCAGTGTTGGGAACACCGGGGAGCTGTTTTTT. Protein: CATSVGNTGELFF.